The rows below give T cell receptor beta chains drawn from one sample of a study of T cell responses to AZD1222 COVID-19 vaccine. Assay: immunoSEQ multiplex PCR; the TCRdb copy retains only in-frame clones and omits some. This table has about 60,000 clones, roughly 84% appearing once. Sequences were derived from peripheral blood, sampled on day 0 of AZD1222 vaccination. The receptors derive from an adult in good health. Each CDR3 is given with its conserved first and last residue.

v_call	j_call	cdr3_aa
TRBV9	TRBJ2-3	CASSRKGTSGGPTSTDTQYF
TRBV4-2	TRBJ2-7	CASSQDLWGGALTYEQYF
TRBV4-3	TRBJ1-4	CASSQVNRESEKLFF
TRBV11-2	TRBJ2-5	CASSLGSRVETQYF
TRBV5-1	TRBJ2-1	CASSLRLLAGGESYNEQFF
TRBV2	TRBJ1-5	CASSGQGMEQPQHF
TRBV27	TRBJ2-7	CASRIQGAGEQYF
TRBV6-5	TRBJ2-1	CASSRDSRNEQFF
TRBV19	TRBJ1-1	CASSIYSGRRDTEAFF
TRBV19	TRBJ2-7	CASSLGQGAQQYF
TRBV5-1	TRBJ2-3	CASSRTAARGTDTQYF
TRBV29-1	TRBJ1-2	CSVPGQLGVYGYTF
TRBV2	TRBJ1-1	CASGTGLNTEAFF
TRBV7-8	TRBJ2-2	CASSSGTGAIGELFF
TRBV5-1	TRBJ1-6	CASSSQTGATPLHF
TRBV18	TRBJ1-5	CASSPTGVGNQPQHF
TRBV4-2	TRBJ2-3	CASSQERGGPDTQYF
TRBV27	TRBJ1-6	CASSVPRPGNSPLHF
TRBV6-5	TRBJ1-1	CASSLWTGDTEAFF
TRBV14	TRBJ2-4	CASSQAGGLAGLAKNIQYF
TRBV11-3	TRBJ2-7	CASSAEGQGHEQYF
TRBV2	TRBJ1-5	CASSEPHTQGDQPQHF
TRBV9	TRBJ1-5	CASSRTPNSNQPQHF
TRBV10-3	TRBJ2-7	CAISSSGGGDQGQYF
TRBV18	TRBJ2-6	CASSPGSGANVLTF
TRBV4-1	TRBJ2-1	CASSQGGKRGGPNEQFF
TRBV11-3	TRBJ2-3	CASSLDLRTGQDTQYF
TRBV11-2	TRBJ2-7	CASSLGQIYEQYF
TRBV3-1/TRBV3-2	TRBJ1-5	CASSRDGASNQPQHF
TRBV24-1	TRBJ2-1	CATSDFSDEQFF
TRBV14	TRBJ2-7	CASSRRQGYGSYEQYF
TRBV5-1	TRBJ2-2	CASSLFQGRSGELFF
TRBV29-1	TRBJ1-1	CSVEWTVNTEAFF
TRBV3-1/TRBV3-2	TRBJ2-7	CASSQGVAGGFYEQYF
TRBV3-1/TRBV3-2	TRBJ1-1	CASTTLGANTEAFF
TRBV6-1	TRBJ1-6	CASSDTDKGVDSPLHF
TRBV5-1	TRBJ2-2	CASSWDQTGELFF
TRBV5-1	TRBJ2-7	CASSLPGNEQYF
TRBV6-5	TRBJ1-2	CASSYYGTGGIGYTF
TRBV7-8	TRBJ1-2	CASSPGRTYGYTF
TRBV6-2/TRBV6-3	TRBJ2-7	CASSLLRPDRSSEQYF
TRBV15	TRBJ2-1	CATSRDPGGDRVYNEQFF
TRBV19	TRBJ1-1	CASIRTGMNTEAFF
TRBV11-3	TRBJ2-7	CASSARGYEQYF
TRBV4-1	TRBJ2-2	CASSLQGGRVGELFF
TRBV12-3/TRBV12-4	TRBJ1-2	CASSQDHLGYTF